The present T cell receptor beta chain was sequenced within a study of CD8 T cells in Susac syndrome (dated by TCRdb to about 2019). For the study in its entirety: Repertoire sequencing was used to test whether CD8+ T cell activation and differentiation in Susac syndrome was antigen driven. The study compared CD8+ T cell repertoire clonality among about a dozen healthy donors, about 14 Susac syndrome patients and some 16 multiple sclerosis patients.

RNA was extracted using the RNeasy kit, and about 0.5 to 1 ug of the RNA was reverse transcribed with random hexamers. The immunoSEQ multiplex PCR assay, covering 54 Vbeta and 13 Jbeta segments, was used to amplify TCR beta CDR3 regions. PCR amplification bias was corrected using a synthetic template baseline for primer optimization and computational correction. For the original study's pipeline: Reads were annotated to V, D and J genes according to IMGT and were analyzed with immunoSEQ Analyzer, with only productive sequences retained. To calculate clonality, Shannon entropy was normalized by log2 of the number of productive unique sequences and then subtracted from one. For each patient and control, public and private clones were evaluated among the 100 most prevalent clones. A clone was defined as Susac-specific if it was absent from the healthy and MS cohorts, from over 1,000 published viral clones and from other ImmuneACCESS disease sequences. TCRdb itself trimmed the public reads at Q25 with fastp, ran MiXCR and retained productive beta chains. CDR3 protein sequences are deduplicated, and each keeps its most common genes and DNA. What appears here as the V and J calls and clone size reflects TCRdb's work, not the paper's. The sample has more than 70,000 distinct CDR3 sequences on record, 80% to 95% of them singletons. 0.25% to 0.4% of the sample is held by the ten biggest clonotypes.

The paper's findings and limits, for the study overall: The number of individuals in the TCR sequencing and HLA analysis was recognized as being relatively small.

Via the germline V gene, CDR1 is MNHEY and CDR2 SVGEGT. Trimming costs V 2 bases and J 4 bases, and their ends lie 8 bases apart. The CDR3 numbers 13 residues from cysteine through phenylalanine. CDR3 DNA only is kept here, 39 bases in frame from base 1. High-throughput TCR beta sequencing profiled peripheral blood CD8+ and CD4+ T cells from healthy donors, Susac syndrome patients and multiple sclerosis patients. Healthy donors were included as age- and sex-matched controls. Bulk CD8+ and CD4+ T cells were purified magnetically by negative isolation, whereas CD8+ TEMRA cells were enriched by FACS. Blood was drawn into EDTA tubes, processed within 24 hours, and PBMCs were isolated by density gradient centrifugation. PBMCs intended for TCR sequencing were cryopreserved in liquid nitrogen and were subsequently thawed in a 37 degrees C water bath. The sorted or isolated CD4+, CD8+ and CD8+ TEMRA cells had a purity of 90% or higher.

Comment on this clonotype: This receptor's antigen is unknown. No per-base quality is available; no much larger clone lies one base away.

Sequencing was done on a sample of CD8+ T cells from PBMCs. This TCR came from a human donor in good health. The rearranged chain carries TRBV6-2 or TRBV6-3 and TRBJ2-5; the D gene lacks a confident call. The CDR3 here reads CASSYGHRETQYF. DNA sequence: TGTGCCAGCAGTTACGGGCATCGAGAGACCCAGTACTTC.